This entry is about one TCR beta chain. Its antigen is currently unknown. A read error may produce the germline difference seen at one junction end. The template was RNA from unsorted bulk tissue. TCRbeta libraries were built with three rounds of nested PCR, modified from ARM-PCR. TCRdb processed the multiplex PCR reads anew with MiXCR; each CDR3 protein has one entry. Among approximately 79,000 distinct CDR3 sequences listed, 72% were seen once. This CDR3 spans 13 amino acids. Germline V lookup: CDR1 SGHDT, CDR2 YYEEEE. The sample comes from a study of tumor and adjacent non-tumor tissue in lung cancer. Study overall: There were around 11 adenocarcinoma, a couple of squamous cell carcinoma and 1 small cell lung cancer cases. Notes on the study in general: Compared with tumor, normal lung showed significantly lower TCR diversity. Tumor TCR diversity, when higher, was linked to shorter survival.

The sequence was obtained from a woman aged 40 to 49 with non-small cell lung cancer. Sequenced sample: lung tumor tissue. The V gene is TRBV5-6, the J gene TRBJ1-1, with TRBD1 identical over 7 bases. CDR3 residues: CASSLKDREEVFF. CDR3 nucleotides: TGTGCCAGCAGCTTGAAAGACAGGGAAGAAGTTTTCTTT.